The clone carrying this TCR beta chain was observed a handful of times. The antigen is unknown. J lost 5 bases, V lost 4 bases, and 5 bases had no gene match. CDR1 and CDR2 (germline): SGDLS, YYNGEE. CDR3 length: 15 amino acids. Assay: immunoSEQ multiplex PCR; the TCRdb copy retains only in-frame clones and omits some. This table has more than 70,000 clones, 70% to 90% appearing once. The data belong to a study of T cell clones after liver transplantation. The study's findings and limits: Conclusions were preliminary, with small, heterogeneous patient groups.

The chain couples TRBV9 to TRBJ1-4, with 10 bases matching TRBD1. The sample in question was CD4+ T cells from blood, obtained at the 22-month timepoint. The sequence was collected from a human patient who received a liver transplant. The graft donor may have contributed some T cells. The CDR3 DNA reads TGTGCCAGCAGCACCCGGGACAGGGGAAATGAAAAACTGTTTTTT. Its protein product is CASSTRDRGNEKLFF.